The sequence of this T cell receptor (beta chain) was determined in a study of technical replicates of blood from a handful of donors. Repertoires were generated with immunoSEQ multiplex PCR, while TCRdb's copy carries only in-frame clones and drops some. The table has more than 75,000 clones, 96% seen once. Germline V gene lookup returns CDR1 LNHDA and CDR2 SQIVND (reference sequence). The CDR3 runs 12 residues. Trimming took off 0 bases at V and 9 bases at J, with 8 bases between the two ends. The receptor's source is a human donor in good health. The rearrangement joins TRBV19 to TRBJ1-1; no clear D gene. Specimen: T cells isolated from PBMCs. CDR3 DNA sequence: TGTGCCAGTAGTATAGACCCTTCCCAAGCTTTCTTT. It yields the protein CASSIDPSQAFF. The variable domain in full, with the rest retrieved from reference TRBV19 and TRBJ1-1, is DGGITQSPKYLFRKEGQNVTLSCEQNLNHDAMYWYRQDPGQGLRLIYYSQIVNDFQKGDIAEGYSVSREKKESFPLTVTSAQKNPTAFYLCASSIDPSQAFFGQGTRLTVV.